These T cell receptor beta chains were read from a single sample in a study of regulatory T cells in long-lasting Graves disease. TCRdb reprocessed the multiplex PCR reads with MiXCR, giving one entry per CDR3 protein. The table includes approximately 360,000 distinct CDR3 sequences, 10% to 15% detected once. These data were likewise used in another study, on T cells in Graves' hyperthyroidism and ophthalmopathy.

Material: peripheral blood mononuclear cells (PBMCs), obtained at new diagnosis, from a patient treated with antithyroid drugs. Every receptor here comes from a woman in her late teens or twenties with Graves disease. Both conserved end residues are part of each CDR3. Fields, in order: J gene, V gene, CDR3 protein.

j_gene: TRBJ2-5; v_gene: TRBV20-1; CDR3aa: CSAEGREETQYF
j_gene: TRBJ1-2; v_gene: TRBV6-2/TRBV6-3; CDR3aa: CASSSQGLGHGYTF
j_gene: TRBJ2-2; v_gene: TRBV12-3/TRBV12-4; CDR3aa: CASSGQGASGELFF
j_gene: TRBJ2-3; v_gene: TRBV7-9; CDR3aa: CASSGTSGGADYTDTQYF
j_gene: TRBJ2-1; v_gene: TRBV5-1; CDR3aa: CASRYQQGLWVF
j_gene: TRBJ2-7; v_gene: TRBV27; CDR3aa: CASSFVGGHHEQYF
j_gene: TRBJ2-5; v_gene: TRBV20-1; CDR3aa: CSARVGDRAGETQYF
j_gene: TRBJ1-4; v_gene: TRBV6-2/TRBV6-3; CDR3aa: CASSYSGGHFEKLFF
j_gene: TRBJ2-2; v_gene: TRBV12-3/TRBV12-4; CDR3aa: CASSSGLGELFF
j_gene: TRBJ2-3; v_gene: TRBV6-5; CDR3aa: CASSYSSSSGSDSTDTQYF
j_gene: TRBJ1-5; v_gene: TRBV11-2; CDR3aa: CASSFRPGADQPQHF
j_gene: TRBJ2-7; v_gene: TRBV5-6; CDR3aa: CASSFYPGAGRSYEQYF
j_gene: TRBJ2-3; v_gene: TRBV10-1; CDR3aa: CASSEYRGRSTDTQYF
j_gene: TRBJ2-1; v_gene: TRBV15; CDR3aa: CATSPTSYNEQFF
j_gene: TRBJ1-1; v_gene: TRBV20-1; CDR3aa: CSARDGQGSETEAFF
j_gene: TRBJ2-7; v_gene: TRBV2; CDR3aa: CASMRETYEQYF
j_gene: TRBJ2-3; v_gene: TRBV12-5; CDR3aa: CASGEGRDSSNTDTQYF
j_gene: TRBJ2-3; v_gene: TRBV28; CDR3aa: CASSSPDRLTTDTQYF
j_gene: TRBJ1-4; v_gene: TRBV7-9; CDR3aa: CASLRDRGDEKLFF
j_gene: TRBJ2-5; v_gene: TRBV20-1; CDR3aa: CSARDRTGWYQETQYF
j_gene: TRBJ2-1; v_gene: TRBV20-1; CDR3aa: CSAPTSRGNEQFF
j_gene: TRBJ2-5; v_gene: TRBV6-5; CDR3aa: CASSYGSSGRGLETQYF
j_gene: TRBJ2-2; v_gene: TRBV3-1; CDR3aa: CASSESDRTGELFF
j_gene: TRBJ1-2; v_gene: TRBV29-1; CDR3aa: CSVYSGTEYYGYTF
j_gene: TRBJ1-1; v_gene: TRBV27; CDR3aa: CASSLEWRVNTEAFF
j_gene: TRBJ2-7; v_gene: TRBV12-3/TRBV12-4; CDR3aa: CASRLGGEQYF
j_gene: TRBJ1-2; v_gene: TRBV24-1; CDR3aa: CATSSRTENGYTF
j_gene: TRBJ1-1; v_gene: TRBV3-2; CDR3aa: CANSRRDYHHLNTEAFF
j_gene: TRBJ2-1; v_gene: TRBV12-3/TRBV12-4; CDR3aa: CASHETGVPHNEQFF